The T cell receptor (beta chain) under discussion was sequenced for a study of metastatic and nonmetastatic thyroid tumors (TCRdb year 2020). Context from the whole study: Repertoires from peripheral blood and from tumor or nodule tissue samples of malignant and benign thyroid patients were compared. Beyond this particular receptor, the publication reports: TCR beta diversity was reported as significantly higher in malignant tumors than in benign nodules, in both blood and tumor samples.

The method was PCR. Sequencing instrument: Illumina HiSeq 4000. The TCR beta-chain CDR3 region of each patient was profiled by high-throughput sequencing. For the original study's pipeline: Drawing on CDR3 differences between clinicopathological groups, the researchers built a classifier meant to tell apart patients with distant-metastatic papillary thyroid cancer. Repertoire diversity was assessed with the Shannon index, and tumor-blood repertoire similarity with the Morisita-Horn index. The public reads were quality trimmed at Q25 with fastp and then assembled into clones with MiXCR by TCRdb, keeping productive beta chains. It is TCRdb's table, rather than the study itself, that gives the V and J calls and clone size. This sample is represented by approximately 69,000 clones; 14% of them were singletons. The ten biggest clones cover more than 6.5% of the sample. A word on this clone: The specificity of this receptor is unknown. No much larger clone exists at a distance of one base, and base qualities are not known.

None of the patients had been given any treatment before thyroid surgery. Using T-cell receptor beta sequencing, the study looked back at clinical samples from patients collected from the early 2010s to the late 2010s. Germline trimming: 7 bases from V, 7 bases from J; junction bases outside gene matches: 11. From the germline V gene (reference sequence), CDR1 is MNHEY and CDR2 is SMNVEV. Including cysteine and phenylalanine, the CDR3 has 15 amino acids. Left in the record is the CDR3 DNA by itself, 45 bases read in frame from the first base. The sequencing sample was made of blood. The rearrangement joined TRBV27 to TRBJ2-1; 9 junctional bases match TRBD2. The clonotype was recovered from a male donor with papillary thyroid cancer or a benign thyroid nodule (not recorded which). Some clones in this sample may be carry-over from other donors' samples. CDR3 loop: CASITFGTSWNEQFF. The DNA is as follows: TGTGCCAGCATTACCTTCGGGACTAGCTGGAATGAGCAGTTCTTC.